The present T cell receptor (beta chain) was sequenced within a study of metastatic and nonmetastatic thyroid tumors. Study as a whole: Repertoires from malignant and benign thyroid patients were compared across blood and tumor or nodule tissue.

Each patient came to thyroid surgery without any prior treatment (of any kind). TCRdb reanalyzed the PCR reads via MiXCR. The data show roughly 70,000 clones, more than 15% seen once. Deletions cut 4 bases from V and 4 bases from J, with 10 bases between. The CDR3 runs to 13 residues. Germline V lookup: CDR1 SNHLY, CDR2 FYNNEI. Study-level results: Compared with benign nodules, malignant thyroid tumors were reported to have significantly higher TCR beta diversity in both blood and tumor.

There are many counts of this clone. Its cognate antigen is unknown. Material: blood. The clonotype originates from a female donor with papillary thyroid cancer or a benign thyroid nodule (not recorded which). Some clones in this sample may be carry-over from other donors' samples. The chain is built from TRBV2 and TRBJ2-5; D not resolved. The CDR3 sequence: CASSVGHAETQYF. Written as DNA, the CDR3 is TGTGCCAGCAGTGTTGGCCATGCAGAGACCCAGTACTTC.